A single sample gave rise to the 7 T cell receptor beta chains below, sequenced in a study of T cell changes during pregnancy in multiple sclerosis. Some clones are missing from TCRdb's copy, which holds only in-frame ones; the method was immunoSEQ multiplex PCR. The sample yields about 59,000 clones, about 93% seen once. This material consisted of CD8+ T cells from peripheral blood mononuclear cells, taken in the third trimester of pregnancy. All receptors come from a female donor with multiple sclerosis, enrolled in a pregnancy study.

The V gene is TRBV10-3, the J gene TRBJ2-1, with 9 bases that match TRBD1. V was pared by 1 base and J by 0 bases, with 4 bases of the junction left unmatched. The germline CDR1 and CDR2 sequences are ENHRY and SYGVKD. The CDR3 totals 17 residues. The CDR3 DNA reads TGTGCCATCAGTGAGTTTACAGGGGGCAGCTCCTACAATGAGCAGTTCTTC. Protein: CAISEFTGGSSYNEQFF.

This CDR3 is CASSRPSGTGRFEQFF. CDR3 nucleotide sequence: TGTGCCAGCAGCCGCCCCTCGGGGACAGGGAGATTCGAGCAGTTCTTC. The gene calls are TRBV7-9 and TRBJ2-1; 9 bases are a match to TRBD1. V lost 5 bases and J lost 10; bases outside the gene matches: 15. This CDR3 spans 16 amino acids. Germline CDR1 and CDR2: SEHNR and FQNEAQ (reference sequence). The whole variable domain, remainder taken from reference TRBV7-9 and TRBJ2-1, is DTGVSQNPRHKITKRGQNVTFRCDPISEHNRLYWYRQTLGQGPEFLTYFQNEAQLEKSRLLSDRFSAERPKGSFSTLEIQRTEQGDSAMYLCASSRPSGTGRFEQFFGPGTRLTVL.

This sequence joins TRBV29-1 and TRBJ2-7; tentatively, D is TRBD1 (6 bases). The V gene's germline CDR1 is SQVTM and CDR2 ANQGSEA. The CDR3 covers 15 residues. V lost 4 bases, J lost 2 bases, and 18 bases lay in between. CDR3 residues: CSVVPSETGPYEQYF. For the CDR3, the DNA is TGCAGCGTTGTCCCCTCCGAGACAGGTCCCTACGAGCAGTACTTC.

This sequence joins TRBV7-9 and TRBJ1-1; D might be TRBD1 (5 bases). The germline CDR1 and CDR2 sequences are SEHNR and FQNEAQ (reference sequence). V shed 4 bases and J shed 5 bases, with 11 bases lying between them. CDR3 size: 13 residues. The CDR3 nucleotides read TGTGCCAGCAGCTCCTGGGGGGGGACTGAAGCTTTCTTT. Protein: CASSSWGGTEAFF. The full variable domain, rest sourced from reference TRBV7-9 and TRBJ1-1, is DTGVSQNPRHKITKRGQNVTFRCDPISEHNRLYWYRQTLGQGPEFLTYFQNEAQLEKSRLLSDRFSAERPKGSFSTLEIQRTEQGDSAMYLCASSSWGGTEAFFGQGTRLTVV.

This clone occurred once. The chain joins TRBV4-3 to TRBJ2-7, with D tentatively TRBD2 (5 bases). CDR3 size: 17 residues. Germline V gene sequence: CDR1 LGHNA, CDR2 YSLEER. V was clipped by 3 bases and J by 0 bases, with 18 bases between them. Here the CDR3 reads CASSHGRAGWSSYEQYF. The CDR3 DNA reads TGCGCCAGCAGCCACGGCCGGGCGGGCTGGAGCTCCTACGAGCAGTACTTC.

The chain uses TRBV7-9 and TRBJ2-2; D unresolved. The germline V gene encodes CDR1 SEHNR and CDR2 FQNEAQ (reference sequence). V lost 5 bases and J 7 bases, leaving 8 bases between the germline ends. The CDR3 totals 12 residues. The CDR3: CASSGPGGELFF. In DNA form, the CDR3 reads TGTGCCAGCAGCGGCCCGGGCGGGGAGCTGTTTTTT.

The chain links TRBV7-9 to TRBJ2-1; 8 bases line up with TRBD2. The CDR3 is 14 residues long. CDR1 and CDR2 from the germline V gene are SEHNR and FQNEAQ (reference sequence). The J segment lost 6 bases and the V segment lost 5 bases, leaving 6 bases of the junction unmatched. CDR3: CASSPPGLVNEQFF. The CDR3 bases are TGTGCCAGCAGCCCCCCGGGACTAGTCAATGAGCAGTTCTTC.